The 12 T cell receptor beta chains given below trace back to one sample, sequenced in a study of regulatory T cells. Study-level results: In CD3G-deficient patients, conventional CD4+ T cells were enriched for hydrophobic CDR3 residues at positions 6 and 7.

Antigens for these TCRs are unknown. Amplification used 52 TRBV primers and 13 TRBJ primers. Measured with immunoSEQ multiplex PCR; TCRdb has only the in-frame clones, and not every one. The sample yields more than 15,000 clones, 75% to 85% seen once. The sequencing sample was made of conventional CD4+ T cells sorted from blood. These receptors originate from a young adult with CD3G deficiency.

CDR3 sequence: CASSLGTGITYEQYF. CDR3 bases: TGCGCCAGCAGCTTGGGAACAGGGATTACCTACGAGCAGTACTTC. The chain has TRBV5-1 and TRBJ2-7; tentatively, D is TRBD1 (6 bases). V was trimmed by 0 bases and J by 2 bases, leaving 12 bases between them. CDR3 length: 15 amino acids. Germline V CDR1 and CDR2: SGHRS, YFSETQ.

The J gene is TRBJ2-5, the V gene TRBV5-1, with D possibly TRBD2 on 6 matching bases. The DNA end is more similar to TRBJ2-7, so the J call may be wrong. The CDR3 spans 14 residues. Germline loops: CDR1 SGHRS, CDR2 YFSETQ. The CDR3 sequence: CASSLGRGDYEQYF. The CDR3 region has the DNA TGCGCCAGCAGCTTGGGGAGGGGAGACTACGAGCAGTACTTC.

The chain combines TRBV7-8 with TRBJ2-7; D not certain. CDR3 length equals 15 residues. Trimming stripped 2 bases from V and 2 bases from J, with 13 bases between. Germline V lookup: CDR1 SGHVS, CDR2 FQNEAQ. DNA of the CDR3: TGTGCCAGCAGCTTAAAGGGCGCGCCCGCCTACGAGCAGTACTTC. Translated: CASSLKGAPAYEQYF.

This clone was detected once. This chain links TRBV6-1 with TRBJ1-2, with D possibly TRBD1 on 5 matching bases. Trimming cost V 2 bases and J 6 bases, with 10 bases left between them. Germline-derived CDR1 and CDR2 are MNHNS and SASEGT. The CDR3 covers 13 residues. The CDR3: CASSERDEHGYTF. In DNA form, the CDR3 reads TGTGCCAGCAGTGAACGGGACGAACATGGCTACACCTTC.

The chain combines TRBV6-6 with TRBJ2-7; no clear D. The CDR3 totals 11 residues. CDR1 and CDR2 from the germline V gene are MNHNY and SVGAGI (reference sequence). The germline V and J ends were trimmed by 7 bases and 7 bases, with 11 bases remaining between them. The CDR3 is CASNQSPEQYF. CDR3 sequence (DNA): TGTGCCAGCAACCAAAGTCCAGAGCAGTACTTC.

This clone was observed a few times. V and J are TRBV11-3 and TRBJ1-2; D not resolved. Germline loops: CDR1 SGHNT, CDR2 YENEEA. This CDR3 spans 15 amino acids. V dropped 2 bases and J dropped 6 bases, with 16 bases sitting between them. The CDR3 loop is CASSLRFPEPDGYTF. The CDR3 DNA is TGTGCCAGCAGCTTAAGGTTCCCTGAACCGGATGGCTACACCTTC.

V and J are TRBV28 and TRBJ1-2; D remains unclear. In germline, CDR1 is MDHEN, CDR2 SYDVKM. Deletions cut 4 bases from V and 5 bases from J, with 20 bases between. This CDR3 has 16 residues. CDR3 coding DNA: TGTGCCAGCAGTTCTATACCCCACGTATTCACATATGGCTACACCTTC. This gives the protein CASSSIPHVFTYGYTF.

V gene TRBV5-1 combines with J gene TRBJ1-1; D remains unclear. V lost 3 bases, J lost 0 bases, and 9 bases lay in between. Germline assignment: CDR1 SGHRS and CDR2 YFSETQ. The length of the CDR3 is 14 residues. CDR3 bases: TGCGCCAGCAGCTCTGGGAGCATGAACACTGAAGCTTTCTTT. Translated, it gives CASSSGSMNTEAFF.

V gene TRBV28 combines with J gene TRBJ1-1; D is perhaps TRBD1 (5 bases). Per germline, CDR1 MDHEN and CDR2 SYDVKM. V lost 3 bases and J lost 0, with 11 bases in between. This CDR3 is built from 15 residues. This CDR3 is CASSFPTGLNTEAFF. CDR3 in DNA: TGTGCCAGCAGTTTCCCCACAGGACTGAACACTGAAGCTTTCTTT. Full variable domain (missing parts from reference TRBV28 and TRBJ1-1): DVKVTQSSRYLVKRTGEKVFLECVQDMDHENMFWYRQDPGLGLRLIYFSYDVKMKEKGDIPEGYSVSREKKERFSLILESASTNQTSMYLCASSFPTGLNTEAFFGQGTRLTVV.

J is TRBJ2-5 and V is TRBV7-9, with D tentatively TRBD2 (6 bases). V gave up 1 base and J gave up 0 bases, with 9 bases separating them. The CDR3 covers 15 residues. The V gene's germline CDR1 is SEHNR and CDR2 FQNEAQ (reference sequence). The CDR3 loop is CASSLGGRNQETQYF. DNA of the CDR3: TGTGCCAGCAGCTTAGGTGGGAGGAACCAAGAGACCCAGTACTTC.

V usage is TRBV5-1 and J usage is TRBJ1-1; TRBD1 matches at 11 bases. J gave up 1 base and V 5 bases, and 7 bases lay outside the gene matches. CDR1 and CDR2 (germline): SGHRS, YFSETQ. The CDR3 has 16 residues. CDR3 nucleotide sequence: TGCGCCAGCAGTCCCGGGACAGGGGGGCGGAACACTGAAGCTTTCTTT. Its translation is CASSPGTGGRNTEAFF.

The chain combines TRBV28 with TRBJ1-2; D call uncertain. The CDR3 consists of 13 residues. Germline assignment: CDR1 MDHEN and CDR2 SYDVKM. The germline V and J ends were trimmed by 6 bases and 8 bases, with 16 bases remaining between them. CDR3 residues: CASRLSGRMGYTF. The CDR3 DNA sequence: TGTGCCAGCAGATTGTCCGGACGGATGGGCTACACCTTC.